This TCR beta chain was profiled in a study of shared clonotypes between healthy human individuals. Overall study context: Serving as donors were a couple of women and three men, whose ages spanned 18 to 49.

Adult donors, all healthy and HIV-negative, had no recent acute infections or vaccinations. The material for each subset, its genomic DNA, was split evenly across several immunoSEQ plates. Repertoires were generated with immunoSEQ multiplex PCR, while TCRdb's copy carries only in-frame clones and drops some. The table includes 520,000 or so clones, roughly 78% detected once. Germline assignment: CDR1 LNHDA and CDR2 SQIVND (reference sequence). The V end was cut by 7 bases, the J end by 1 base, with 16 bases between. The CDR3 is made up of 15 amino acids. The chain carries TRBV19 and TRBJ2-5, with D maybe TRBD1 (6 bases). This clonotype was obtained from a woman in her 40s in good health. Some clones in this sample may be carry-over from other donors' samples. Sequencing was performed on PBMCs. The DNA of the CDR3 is TGTGCCAGTATGAAAGGGGGAGTAAGCCAAGAGACCCAGTACTTC. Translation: CASMKGGVSQETQYF.